The clone carrying this TCR beta chain showed up many times. The data derive from a study of T cells in Graves' hyperthyroidism and ophthalmopathy. Template material for amplifying TCR beta CDR3 regions consisted of RNA transcripts. HTBI primers were used for first-round RT-PCR of the TCR CDR3. Using its own MiXCR run on the multiplex PCR reads, TCRdb lists one record per CDR3 protein. The sample records 300,000 to 400,000 distinct CDR3 sequences, about 18% being singletons. This clonotype was sampled from a young man with Graves' ophthalmopathy. Sequencing was performed on blood.

CDR3 loop: CASRGANTEAFF. In DNA, the CDR3 is TGTGCCAGCCGAGGAGCGAACACTGAAGCTTTCTTT. The genes are TRBV12-3 or TRBV12-4 and TRBJ1-1, with D unresolved. The V gene lost 8 bases and the J gene lost 1 base, with 8 bases spanning the gap. CDR3 length: 12 residues.